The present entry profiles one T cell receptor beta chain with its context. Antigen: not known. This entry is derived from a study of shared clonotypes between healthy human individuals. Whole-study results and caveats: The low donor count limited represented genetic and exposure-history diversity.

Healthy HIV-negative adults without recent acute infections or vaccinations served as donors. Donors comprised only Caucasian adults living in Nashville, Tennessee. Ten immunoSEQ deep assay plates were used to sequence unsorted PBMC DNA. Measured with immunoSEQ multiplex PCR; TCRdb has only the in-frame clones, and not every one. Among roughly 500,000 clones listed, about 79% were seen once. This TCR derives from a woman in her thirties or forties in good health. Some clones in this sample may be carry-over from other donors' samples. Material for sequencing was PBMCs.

The CDR3 DNA reads TGTGCCACCAGCAGAGATAGCGGGAGCGGGGAGACCCAGTACTTC. Translating gives CATSRDSGSGETQYF. V and J are TRBV15 and TRBJ2-5; 9 bases agree with TRBD2. The junction had 4 bases not matched to a gene; V was cut back by 0 bases and J by 5 bases. Looked up from germline, CDR1 is LNHNV and CDR2 is YYDKDF (reference sequence). The CDR3 totals 15 residues.